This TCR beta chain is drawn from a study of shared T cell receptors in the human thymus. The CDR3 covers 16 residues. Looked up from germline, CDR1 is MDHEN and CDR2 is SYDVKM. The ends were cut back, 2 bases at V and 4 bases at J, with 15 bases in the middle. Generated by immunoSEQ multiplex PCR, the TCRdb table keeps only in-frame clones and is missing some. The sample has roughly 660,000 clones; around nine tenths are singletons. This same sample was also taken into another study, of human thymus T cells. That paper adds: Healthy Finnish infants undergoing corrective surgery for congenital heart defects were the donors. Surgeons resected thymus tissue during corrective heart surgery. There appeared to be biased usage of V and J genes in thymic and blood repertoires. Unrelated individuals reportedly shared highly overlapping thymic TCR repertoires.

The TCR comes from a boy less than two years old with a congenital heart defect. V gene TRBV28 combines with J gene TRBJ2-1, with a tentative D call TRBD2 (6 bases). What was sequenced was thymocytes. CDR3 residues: CASSLVGLLNYNEQFF. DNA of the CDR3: TGTGCCAGCAGTTTAGTAGGACTACTGAATTACAATGAGCAGTTCTTC. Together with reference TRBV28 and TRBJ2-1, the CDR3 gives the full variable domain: DVKVTQSSRYLVKRTGEKVFLECVQDMDHENMFWYRQDPGLGLRLIYFSYDVKMKEKGDIPEGYSVSREKKERFSLILESASTNQTSMYLCASSLVGLLNYNEQFFGPGTRLTVL.